Given below is one T cell receptor (beta chain) in context. No antigen is known for it. The data belong to a study of T cells in localized non-small cell lung cancer. The study's findings and limits: There were a median about 53 of the top 100 tumor clones appearing in adjacent lung. With higher T cell density in blood came longer overall survival. There was higher T cell clonality in uninvolved adjacent lung than in tumor, and it was highest there.

Germline CDR1 reads KGHSH; CDR2 reads LQKENI. The CDR3 length is 13 residues. V gave up 4 bases and J gave up 7 bases, with 11 bases separating them. Assay: immunoSEQ multiplex PCR; the TCRdb copy retains only in-frame clones and omits some. In the table there are about 7,000 clones, 50% of which are singletons. The clonotype originates from a female donor at least 60 years old with stage I lung adenocarcinoma. Sequencing used lymph node tissue, obtained before any cancer treatment. The chain recombines TRBV18 with TRBJ1-5, with D possibly matching TRBD1 (5 bases). The CDR3 DNA reads as TGTGCCAGCTCACAATCCCCAGGGCAGCCCCAGCATTTT. Translated, it gives CASSQSPGQPQHF.